These 27 T cell receptor beta chains came from one sample sequenced in a study of OX40 agonist ivuxolimab in advanced cancers. Libraries were prepared by immunoSEQ multiplex PCR; TCRdb keeps only in-frame clonotypes and omits some of them. The sample yields about 92,000 clones, roughly 90% seen once. The starting material was CD4+ or CD8+ T cells sorted from blood, obtained in a trial of the OX40 agonist ivuxolimab. These receptors all stem from an adult with an advanced solid tumor such as melanoma, head and neck, liver or kidney cancer.

The chain couples TRBV9 to TRBJ2-1, with TRBD2 matching 7 bases. The ends lost 2 bases at V and 6 bases at J; junction bases unmatched: 8. Germline values: CDR1 SGDLS, CDR2 YYNGEE. The CDR3 contains 15 residues. The CDR3 here is CASSVSGRAFNEQFF. The CDR3 bases are TGTGCCAGCAGCGTTAGTGGGAGGGCCTTCAATGAGCAGTTCTTC.

The sample holds a few counts of this clone. V gene TRBV2 combines with J gene TRBJ2-2; no reliable D call. The CDR3 spans 14 residues. V lost 2 bases to trimming and J lost 4 bases, with 8 bases between them. The germline V gene has CDR1 SNHLY and CDR2 FYNNEI. In nucleotides, the CDR3 is TGTGCCAGCAGTGAAAGGCAACTCACCGGGGAGCTGTTTTTT. Translation gives CASSERQLTGELFF. The full variable domain, rest sourced from reference TRBV2 and TRBJ2-2, is EPEVTQTPSHQVTQMGQEVILRCVPISNHLYFYWYRQILGQKVEFLVSFYNNEISEKSEIFDDQFSVERPDGSNFTLKIRSTKLEDSAMYFCASSERQLTGELFFGEGSRLTVL.

This chain links TRBV29-1 with TRBJ1-1; D might be TRBD1 (5 bases). The ends were cut back, 4 bases at V and 0 bases at J, with 9 bases in the middle. CDR1 SQVTM and CDR2 ANQGSEA come from the germline V gene. CDR3 length equals 13 residues. The chain's CDR3 is CSVADRMNTEAFF. The DNA of the CDR3 is TGCAGCGTTGCAGACAGAATGAACACTGAAGCTTTCTTT.

J is TRBJ2-1 and V is TRBV14, with 10 bases aligning to TRBD1. The germline CDR1 and CDR2 sequences are SGHDN and FVKESK. With V trimmed by 5 bases and J by 4 bases, 2 bases remained unmatched. The CDR3 totals 14 residues. The CDR3 sequence: CASSLGQGYNEQFF. CDR3 nucleotide sequence: TGTGCCAGCAGCTTGGGACAGGGGTACAATGAGCAGTTCTTC.

This clone showed up just a few times. The chain has TRBV19 and TRBJ1-6, with D hard to call. This CDR3 spans 15 amino acids. The V gene's germline CDR1 is LNHDA and CDR2 SQIVND (reference sequence). V was clipped by 7 bases and J by 0 bases, with 10 bases between them. DNA for the CDR3: TGTGCCAGTACTCACGCAAGCTCCTATAATTCACCCCTCCACTTT. The encoded protein is CASTHASSYNSPLHF.

The rearrangement joins TRBV5-4 to TRBJ2-5, with TRBD2 matching 7 bases. The CDR3 covers 14 residues. V dropped 2 bases and J dropped 4; count of bases not matched to a gene: 5. The V gene's germline CDR1 is SGHNT and CDR2 YYREEE (reference sequence). The DNA of the CDR3 is TGTGCCAGCAGCTTTAGCGGGTGGCGAGAGACCCAGTACTTC. This translates into CASSFSGWRETQYF.

V usage is TRBV5-1 and J usage is TRBJ2-7, with D perhaps TRBD2 (6 bases). Trimming shortened V by 4 bases and J by 2 bases, and 16 bases separated the two germline ends. CDR3 length: 15 residues. Germline lookup yields CDR1 SGHRS and CDR2 YFSETQ. CDR3 protein: CASSPEGLTTYEQYF. In nucleotides, the CDR3 is TGCGCCAGCAGCCCGGAGGGACTGACAACCTACGAGCAGTACTTC. Full variable domain (missing parts from reference TRBV5-1 and TRBJ2-7): KAGVTQTPRYLIKTRGQQVTLSCSPISGHRSVSWYQQTPGQGLQFLFEYFSETQRNKGNFPGRFSGRQFSNSRSEMNVSTLELGDSALYLCASSPEGLTTYEQYFGPGTRLTVT.

The chain couples TRBV6-6 to TRBJ2-7; perhaps TRBD2 as D (5 bases). Germline V gene lookup returns CDR1 MNHNY and CDR2 SVGAGI (reference sequence). CDR3 length: 12 amino acids. Trimming left V 4 bases short and J 2 bases short, with 6 bases between. CDR3: CASSWGAYEQYF. In nucleotides, the CDR3 is TGTGCCAGCAGTTGGGGAGCCTACGAGCAGTACTTC.

This chain uses TRBV10-3 with TRBJ2-7; TRBD1 is a possible D gene (6 bases). Trimming took off 5 bases at V and 2 bases at J, with 13 bases between the two ends. This CDR3 is 14 amino acids long. Germline V lookup: CDR1 ENHRY, CDR2 SYGVKD. CDR3 sequence: CAISYSSGAYEQYF. The CDR3 coding sequence is TGTGCCATCAGTTATAGCTCAGGGGCCTACGAGCAGTACTTC.

The rearrangement links TRBV5-4 to TRBJ2-7; D is perhaps TRBD2 (6 bases). Trimming removed 2 bases at V and 6 bases at J, with 12 bases between. The CDR3 is 13 residues long. The germline CDR1 and CDR2 sequences are SGHNT and YYREEE (reference sequence). Here the CDR3 DNA reads TGTGCCAGCAGCTTTCGGGGGACGGGCGAGCAGTACTTC. Translated, it gives CASSFRGTGEQYF. Full variable domain (outside the CDR3, taken from reference TRBV5-4 and TRBJ2-7): ETGVTQSPTHLIKTRGQQVTLRCSSQSGHNTVSWYQQALGQGPQFIFQYYREEENGRGNFPPRFSGLQFPNYSSELNVNALELDDSALYLCASSFRGTGEQYFGPGTRLTVT.

This clone was recorded only once. The chain employs TRBV11-2 and TRBJ1-1; no clear D. The V gene lost 3 bases and the J gene lost 0 bases, with 5 bases spanning the gap. Germline-derived CDR1 and CDR2 are SGHAT and FQNNGV. The CDR3 covers 13 residues. Written as DNA, the CDR3 is TGTGCCAGCAGCTTTAGTGTGAACACTGAAGCTTTCTTT. As protein: CASSFSVNTEAFF.

The chain couples TRBV5-1 to TRBJ2-2, with a possible D match to TRBD2 (6 bases). CDR3 size: 15 residues. V was pared by 4 bases and J by 6 bases, with 16 bases between. CDR1 SGHRS and CDR2 YFSETQ come from the germline V gene. The CDR3 loop reads CASSLGTWGAGELFF. The CDR3 coding sequence is TGCGCCAGCAGCCTCGGGACCTGGGGGGCCGGGGAGCTGTTTTTT.

The chain couples TRBV9 to TRBJ2-1; D might be TRBD2 (5 bases). The germline gives CDR1 SGDLS, CDR2 YYNGEE. The V gene lost 1 base and the J gene lost 7 bases, with 15 bases spanning the gap. The CDR3 has 15 residues. CDR3 amino acids: CASSVRGIGWNEQFF. The CDR3 DNA reads as TGTGCCAGCAGCGTACGGGGTATAGGATGGAATGAGCAGTTCTTC.

V and J are TRBV5-1 and TRBJ2-3; the D gene is possibly TRBD2 (5 bases). This CDR3 spans 15 amino acids. Germline CDR1 and CDR2: SGHRS and YFSETQ. V lost 0 bases and J 0 bases, leaving 8 bases between the germline ends. CDR3 residues: CASSLGGSSTDTQYF. CDR3 DNA: TGCGCCAGCAGCTTGGGAGGGTCTAGCACAGATACGCAGTATTTT.

The chain has TRBV27 and TRBJ2-6; D may match TRBD1 or TRBD2 (5 bases each). From germline, CDR1 is MNHEY and CDR2 SMNVEV (reference sequence). The CDR3 contains 15 residues. The V end was cut by 4 bases, the J end by 2 bases, with 9 bases between. As DNA, the CDR3 is TGTGCCAGCAGTTCGCAGGGAGCTGGGGCCAACGTCCTGACTTTC. It specifies CASSSQGAGANVLTF.

The genes are TRBV11-1 and TRBJ2-7; unclear D gene. Trimming removed 3 bases from V and 3 bases from J, with 9 bases in between. Germline V CDR1 and CDR2: SGHAT, FQDESV (reference sequence). The CDR3 is 13 residues long. CDR3 residues: CASSLEYLYEQYF. For the CDR3, the DNA is TGTGCCAGCAGCTTGGAGTACCTCTACGAGCAGTACTTC.

J is TRBJ1-2 and V is TRBV7-3; D is possibly TRBD1 (6 bases). Germline V gene sequence: CDR1 SGHTA, CDR2 FQGTGA. Trimming pared 2 bases from V and 10 bases from J, leaving 17 bases between. The CDR3 extends over 14 amino acids. CDR3: CASSLPGATPHYTF. The CDR3 bases are TGTGCCAGCAGCTTACCAGGGGCCACCCCTCACTACACCTTC.

This clone was recorded only once. This chain joins TRBV6-6 and TRBJ2-7, with TRBD2 identical over 11 bases. After removal of 5 bases from V and 3 bases from J, the junction contained 3 bases not matched to a gene. The germline gives CDR1 MNHNY, CDR2 SVGAGI (reference sequence). The CDR3 loop spans 14 amino acids. The CDR3 DNA reads as TGTGCCAGCAGTCGAGGGACTAGCGGCTACGAGCAGTACTTC. Amino acids: CASSRGTSGYEQYF.

This clone has only one observation. This chain uses TRBV5-8 with TRBJ2-7, with TRBD2 matching over 7 bases. The germline V gene has CDR1 SGHTS and CDR2 YDEGEE. The CDR3 spans 13 residues. The CDR3 sequence: CAHPRGRDYEQYF. CDR3 in DNA: TGTGCACATCCGCGAGGGAGGGATTACGAGCAGTACTTC.

V usage is TRBV18 and J usage is TRBJ2-5, with 7 bases aligning to TRBD1. The CDR3 is 15 amino acids. Germline V gene sequence: CDR1 KGHSH, CDR2 LQKENI. Trimming took 3 bases from V and 5 from J; bases not matched to a gene: 9. CDR3 amino acids: CASSPNRGRGETQYF. The CDR3, as DNA: TGTGCCAGCTCACCCAACAGGGGTCGAGGGGAGACCCAGTACTTC.

The rearrangement joins TRBV6-6 to TRBJ2-7; TRBD2 matches at 7 bases. There are 14 residues in the CDR3. The ends lost 3 bases at V and 7 bases at J; junction bases unmatched: 9. CDR1 is MNHNY and CDR2 is SVGAGI in the germline V gene (reference sequence). CDR3 sequence reads: CASSYRGGSGEQYF. The CDR3 nucleotides read TGTGCCAGCAGTTATAGGGGAGGGTCGGGTGAGCAGTACTTC.

This clone was observed a single time. The chain employs TRBV27 and TRBJ1-1; 7 nucleotides align to TRBD1. The germline gives CDR1 MNHEY, CDR2 SMNVEV (reference sequence). The CDR3 runs to 14 residues. The V gene end was trimmed by 7 bases and the J gene end by 2 bases; junction bases not matched to a gene: 7. The CDR3 protein is CASNRQGPNTEAFF. In DNA, the CDR3 is TGTGCCAGCAATCGACAGGGCCCCAACACTGAAGCTTTCTTT.

The chain is built from TRBV11-2 and TRBJ2-1; the match to TRBD2 covers 10 bases. This CDR3 region has 15 residues. Germline V lookup: CDR1 SGHAT, CDR2 FQNNGV. V was pared by 3 bases and J by 6 bases, with 5 bases of the junction left unmatched. The CDR3 DNA reads as TGTGCCAGCAGCTTCTCTAGCGGGAGTTCCAATGAGCAGTTCTTC. Translated, it gives CASSFSSGSSNEQFF.

The gene calls are TRBV11-2 and TRBJ1-4; a possible D gene is TRBD1 (5 bases). The CDR3 consists of 15 residues. The germline gives CDR1 SGHAT, CDR2 FQNNGV. Trimming took 4 bases from V and 7 from J, leaving 16 bases between them. CDR3 region: CASSSRTREREKLFF. The DNA for the CDR3 is TGTGCCAGCAGCTCGAGGACAAGGGAGCGTGAAAAACTGTTTTTT.

The V and J genes are TRBV2 and TRBJ2-6; D remains unclear. Germline V lookup: CDR1 SNHLY, CDR2 FYNNEI. V shed 7 bases and J shed 1 base, with 2 bases lying between them. This CDR3 spans 12 amino acids. CDR3 in amino acids: CASKSGANVLTF. The CDR3 DNA follows: TGTGCCAGCAAGTCTGGGGCCAACGTCCTGACTTTC.

The chain has TRBV7-2 and TRBJ1-2; TRBD1 is a possible D gene (5 bases). This CDR3 spans 16 amino acids. Germline CDR1 reads SGHTA; CDR2 reads FQGNSA. Trimming stripped 1 base from V and 4 bases from J, with 16 bases between. CDR3 in amino acids: CASSLDDGTGRYGYTF. The DNA for the CDR3 is TGTGCCAGCAGCTTAGATGACGGGACGGGACGCTATGGCTACACCTTC. The complete variable domain, with remaining parts taken from reference TRBV7-2 and TRBJ1-2, reads GAGVSQSPSNKVTEKGKDVELRCDPISGHTALYWYRQSLGQGLEFLIYFQGNSAPDKSGLPSDRFSAERTGGSVSTLTIQRTQQEDSAVYLCASSLDDGTGRYGYTFGSGTRLTVV.

CDR3 region: CASSKGGPGNYGYTF. Here the CDR3 DNA reads TGTGCCAGCAGCAAGGGTGGTCCGGGTAACTATGGCTACACCTTC. This chain connects TRBV7-2 to TRBJ1-2; D is unclear. From germline, CDR1 is SGHTA and CDR2 FQGNSA. Trimming stripped 5 bases from V and 1 base from J, with 14 bases between. The CDR3 consists of 15 residues.